What follows describes a single T cell receptor (beta chain). The antigen remains undetermined. The CDR3 runs 16 residues. CDR1 and CDR2 (germline): LGHNA, YNFKEQ. Template switching by 5'RACE with UMIs generated the TCR beta cDNA. Each CDR3 protein gets one entry in TCRdb, which reprocessed the 5' RACE reads and gives no DNA. The listing contains 200,000 to 300,000 distinct CDR3 sequences. This record belongs to a study of T cells expressing NK-cell markers. Study context: Seropositivity for HCMV was found in most of the eight sequenced donors, with one seronegative. Findings and caveats of the study: The CD3+CD56-NKG2C+ fraction was also led by these clonotypes in a handful of donors. Dominant NKG2C+ clonotypes accounted for roughly 1.0-7.0% of CD8+ T cells in six donors.

The sequence was obtained from a man younger than 35 in good health. The sample comprised blood T cells: a sorted CD56 or NKG2C T cell subset, CD4+ or CD8+ T cells, or bulk PBMC T cells (not recorded which). This chain uses TRBV4-2 with TRBJ2-2; TCRdb names TRBD2, which stays unverified in the absence of DNA. CDR3 sequence reads: CASSQGLREVPGELFF.